A selection of T cell receptor beta chains follows, all from one sample in a study of blood T cell repertoires in COVID-19. The method was immunoSEQ multiplex PCR; TCRdb's version includes in-frame clones alone and lacks a portion of them. The data show 200,000 to 250,000 clones, roughly 90% seen once. Input material: peripheral blood. The receptors derive from a man aged 25-45 years who had recovered from COVID-19. The CDR3 runs from the conserved cysteine through the conserved F or W. The D gene is left open where the match is weak. Clone size is not always given. Where it is, it says once, few, many or a class for expanded clones.

len	d_gene	j_gene	abundance	v_gene	CDR3nt	CDR3aa
15	TRBD1	TRBJ2-7	.	TRBV14	TGTGCCAGCAGCCAAGTCCGGGACAGGGGCTACGAGCAGTACTTC	CASSQVRDRGYEQYF
16	TRBD1	TRBJ2-7	.	TRBV15	TGTGCCACCAGCAGAGATCTTGGAACAGGGGCCCAGGAGCAGTACTTC	CATSRDLGTGAQEQYF
14	.	TRBJ2-7	few	TRBV5-1	TGCGCCAGCAGCCTGGACGCCAGGCCTAACGAGCAGTACTTC	CASSLDARPNEQYF
15	TRBD2	TRBJ2-3	.	TRBV6-1	TGTGCCAGCAGTGAGGGGACTAGCGATACAGATACGCAGTATTTT	CASSEGTSDTDTQYF
13	.	TRBJ2-5	few	TRBV5-1	TGCGCCAGCAGCACCCAGAATCAAGAGACCCAGTACTTC	CASSTQNQETQYF
14	TRBD1	TRBJ1-1	.	TRBV19	TGTGCCAGTAGTAGTCAGGGGGCGGGAACTGAAGCTTTCTTT	CASSSQGAGTEAFF
15	TRBD2	TRBJ2-7	.	TRBV6-5	TGTGCCAGCCGACGCCCGACTAGCGGGAACCACGAGCAGTACTTC	CASRRPTSGNHEQYF
16	.	TRBJ2-6	.	TRBV5-1	TGCGCCAGCAGCTTGGTATTCTATTCTGGGGCCAACGTCCTGACTTTC	CASSLVFYSGANVLTF
16	TRBD1	TRBJ1-4	.	TRBV5-6	TGTGCCAGCAGCTTGGCCTTACAGGGGTCTAATGAAAAACTGTTTTTT	CASSLALQGSNEKLFF
15	TRBD2	TRBJ2-3	.	TRBV24-1	TGTGCCACCAGCAGGACTAGCGGGTCTGTAGATACGCAGTATTTT	CATSRTSGSVDTQYF
11	.	TRBJ2-7	.	TRBV29-1	TGCAGCGTAATACGGGGTAACGAGCAGTACTTC	CSVIRGNEQYF
18	.	TRBJ1-3	.	TRBV4-2	TGTGCCAGCAGCCAAGACTCGGAGCTGCAGAGCTCTGGAAACACCATATATTTT	CASSQDSELQSSGNTIYF
16	.	TRBJ1-1	.	TRBV4-1	TGCGCCAGCACCCACAGCGGGGGCCCGGGGTCGACTGAAGCTTTCTTT	CASTHSGGPGSTEAFF
13	.	TRBJ1-1	.	TRBV19	TGTGCCAGTTTTGGACTATTTAACACTGAAGCTTTCTTT	CASFGLFNTEAFF
15	TRBD1	TRBJ2-5	.	TRBV6-5	TGTGCCAGCAGTTATCAGGGGGCCTCACAAGAGACCCAGTACTTC	CASSYQGASQETQYF
15	.	TRBJ1-4	.	TRBV27	TGTGCCAGCAGTGCAGCGGGGGCGGGTAATGAAAAACTGTTTTTT	CASSAAGAGNEKLFF
15	TRBD1	TRBJ1-1	.	TRBV5-1	TGCGCCAGCAAGCTAGGGACAGGGGGTTTCACTGAAGCTTTCTTT	CASKLGTGGFTEAFF
15	TRBD1	TRBJ1-1	once	TRBV7-6	TGTGCCAGCAGCTTAGGACAGGGAATGAACACTGAAGCTTTCTTT	CASSLGQGMNTEAFF